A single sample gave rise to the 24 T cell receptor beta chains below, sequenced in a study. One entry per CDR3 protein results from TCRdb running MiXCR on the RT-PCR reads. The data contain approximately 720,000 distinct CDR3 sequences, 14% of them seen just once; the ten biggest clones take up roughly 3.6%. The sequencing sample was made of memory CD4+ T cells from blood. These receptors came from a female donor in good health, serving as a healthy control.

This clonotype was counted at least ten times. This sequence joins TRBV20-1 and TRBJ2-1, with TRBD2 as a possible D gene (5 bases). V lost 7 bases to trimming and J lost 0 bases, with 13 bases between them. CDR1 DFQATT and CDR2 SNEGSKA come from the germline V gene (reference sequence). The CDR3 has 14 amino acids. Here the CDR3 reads CSGEGGLSYNEQFF. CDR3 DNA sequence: TGCAGTGGGGAAGGAGGACTCTCCTACAATGAGCAGTTCTTC.

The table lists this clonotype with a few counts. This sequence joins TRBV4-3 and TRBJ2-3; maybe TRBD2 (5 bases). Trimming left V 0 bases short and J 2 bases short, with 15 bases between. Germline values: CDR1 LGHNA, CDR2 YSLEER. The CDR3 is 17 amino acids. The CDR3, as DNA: TGCGCCAGCAGCCAAGAAGTTGGGAGACGGTTCACAGATACGCAGTATTTT. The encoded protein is CASSQEVGRRFTDTQYF.

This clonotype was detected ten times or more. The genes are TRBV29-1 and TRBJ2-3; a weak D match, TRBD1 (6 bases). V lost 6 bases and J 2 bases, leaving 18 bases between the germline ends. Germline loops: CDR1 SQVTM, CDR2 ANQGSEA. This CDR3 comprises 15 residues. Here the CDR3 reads CSVMQTGYTTDTQYF. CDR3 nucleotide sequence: TGCAGCGTGATGCAAACAGGGTACACCACAGATACGCAGTATTTT.

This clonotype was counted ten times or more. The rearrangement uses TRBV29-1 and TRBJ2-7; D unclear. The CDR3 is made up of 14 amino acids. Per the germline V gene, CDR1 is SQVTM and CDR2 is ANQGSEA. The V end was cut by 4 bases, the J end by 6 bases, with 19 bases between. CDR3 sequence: CSVVERVSKGEQYF. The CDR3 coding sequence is TGCAGCGTTGTGGAAAGGGTCTCAAAGGGCGAGCAGTACTTC.

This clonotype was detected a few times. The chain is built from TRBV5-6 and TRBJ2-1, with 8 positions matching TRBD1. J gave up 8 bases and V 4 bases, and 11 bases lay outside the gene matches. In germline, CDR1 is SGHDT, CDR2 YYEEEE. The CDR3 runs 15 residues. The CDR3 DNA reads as TGTGCCAGCAGCGGCAGGGGGCGAAATAGCGATGAGCAGTTCTTC. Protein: CASSGRGRNSDEQFF.

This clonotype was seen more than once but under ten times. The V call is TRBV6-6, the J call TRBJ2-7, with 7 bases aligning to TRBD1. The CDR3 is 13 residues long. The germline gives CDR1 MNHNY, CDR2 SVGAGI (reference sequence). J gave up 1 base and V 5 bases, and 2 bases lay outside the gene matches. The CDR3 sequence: CASSGGQSYEQYF. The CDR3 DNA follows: TGTGCCAGCAGTGGGGGACAGTCCTACGAGCAGTACTTC.

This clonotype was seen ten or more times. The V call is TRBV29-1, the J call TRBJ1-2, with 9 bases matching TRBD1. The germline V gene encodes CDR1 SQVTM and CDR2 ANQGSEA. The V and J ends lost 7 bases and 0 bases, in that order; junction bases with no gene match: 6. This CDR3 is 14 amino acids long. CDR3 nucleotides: TGCAGCGGAGGGGGACAGGGAGCTAACTATGGCTACACCTTC. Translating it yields CSGGGQGANYGYTF.

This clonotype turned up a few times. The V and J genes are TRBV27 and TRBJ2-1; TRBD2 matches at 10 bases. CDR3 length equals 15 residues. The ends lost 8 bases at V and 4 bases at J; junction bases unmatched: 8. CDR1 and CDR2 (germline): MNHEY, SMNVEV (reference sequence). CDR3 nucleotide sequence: TGTGCCAGCCGACTGACTAGCGGGCTTTACAATGAGCAGTTCTTC. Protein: CASRLTSGLYNEQFF.

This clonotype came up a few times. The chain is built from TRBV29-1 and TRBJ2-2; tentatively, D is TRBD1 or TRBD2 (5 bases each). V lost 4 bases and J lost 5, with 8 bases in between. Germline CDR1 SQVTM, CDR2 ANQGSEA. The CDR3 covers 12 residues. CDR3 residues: CSVGGWTGELFF. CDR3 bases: TGCAGCGTTGGGGGGTGGACCGGGGAGCTGTTTTTT.

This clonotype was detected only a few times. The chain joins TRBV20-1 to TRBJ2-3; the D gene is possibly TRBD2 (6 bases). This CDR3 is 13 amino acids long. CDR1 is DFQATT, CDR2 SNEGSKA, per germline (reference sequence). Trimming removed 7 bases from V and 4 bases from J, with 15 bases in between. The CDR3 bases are TGCAGTGTCCAGGGCGGGAACTCAGATACGCAGTATTTT. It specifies CSVQGGNSDTQYF.

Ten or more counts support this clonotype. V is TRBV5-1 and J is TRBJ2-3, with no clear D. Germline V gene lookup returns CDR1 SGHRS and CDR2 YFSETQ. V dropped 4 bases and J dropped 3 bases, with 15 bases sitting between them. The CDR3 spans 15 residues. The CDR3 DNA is TGCGCCAGCAGCCTGCAGGATCTCCGGACAGATACGCAGTATTTT. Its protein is CASSLQDLRTDTQYF. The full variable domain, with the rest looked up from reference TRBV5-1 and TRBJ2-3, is KAGVTQTPRYLIKTRGQQVTLSCSPISGHRSVSWYQQTPGQGLQFLFEYFSETQRNKGNFPGRFSGRQFSNSRSEMNVSTLELGDSALYLCASSLQDLRTDTQYFGPGTRLTVL.

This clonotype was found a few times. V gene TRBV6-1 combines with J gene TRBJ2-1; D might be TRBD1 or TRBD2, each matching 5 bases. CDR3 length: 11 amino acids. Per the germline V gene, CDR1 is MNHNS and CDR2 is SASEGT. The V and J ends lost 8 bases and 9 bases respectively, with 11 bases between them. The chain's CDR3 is CASGGGGEQFF. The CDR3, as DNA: TGTGCCAGCGGGGGTGGGGGTGAGCAGTTCTTC.

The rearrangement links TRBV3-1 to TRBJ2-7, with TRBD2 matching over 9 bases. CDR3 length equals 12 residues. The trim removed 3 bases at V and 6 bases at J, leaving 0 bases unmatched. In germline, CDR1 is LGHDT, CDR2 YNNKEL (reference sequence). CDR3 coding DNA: TGTGCCAGCAGCCAGCGGGGGGGCGAGCAGTACTTC. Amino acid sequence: CASSQRGGEQYF.

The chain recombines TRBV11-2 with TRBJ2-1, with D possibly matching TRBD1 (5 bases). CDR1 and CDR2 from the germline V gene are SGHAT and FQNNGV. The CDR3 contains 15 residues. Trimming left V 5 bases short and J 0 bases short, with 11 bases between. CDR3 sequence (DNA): TGTGCCAGCAGCGAAAAAACAGGCTCCTACAATGAGCAGTTCTTC. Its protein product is CASSEKTGSYNEQFF. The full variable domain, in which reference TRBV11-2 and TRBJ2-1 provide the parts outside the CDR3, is EAGVAQSPRYKIIEKRQSVAFWCNPISGHATLYWYQQILGQGPKLLIQFQNNGVVDDSQLPKDRFSAERLKGVDSTLKIQPAKLEDSAVYLCASSEKTGSYNEQFFGPGTRLTVL.

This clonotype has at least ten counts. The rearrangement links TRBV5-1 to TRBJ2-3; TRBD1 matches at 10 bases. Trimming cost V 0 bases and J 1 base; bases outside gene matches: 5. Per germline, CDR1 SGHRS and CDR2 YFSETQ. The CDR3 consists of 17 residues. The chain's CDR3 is CASSLDPTGGGTDTQYF. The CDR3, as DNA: TGCGCCAGCAGCTTGGACCCGACAGGGGGCGGCACAGATACGCAGTATTTT.

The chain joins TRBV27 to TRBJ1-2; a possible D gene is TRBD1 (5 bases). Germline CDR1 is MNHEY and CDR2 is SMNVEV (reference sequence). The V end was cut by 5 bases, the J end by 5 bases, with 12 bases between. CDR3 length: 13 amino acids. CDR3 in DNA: TGTGCCAGCAGTAGGGGCCGTGCTTATGGCTACACCTTC. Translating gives CASSRGRAYGYTF.

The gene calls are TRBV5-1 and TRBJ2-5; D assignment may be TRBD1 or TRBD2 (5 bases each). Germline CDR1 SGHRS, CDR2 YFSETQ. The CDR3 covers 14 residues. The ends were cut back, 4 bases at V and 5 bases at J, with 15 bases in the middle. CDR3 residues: CASSREGEIETQYF. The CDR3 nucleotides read TGCGCCAGCAGCCGTGAAGGGGAGATCGAGACCCAGTACTTC. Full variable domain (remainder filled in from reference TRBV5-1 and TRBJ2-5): KAGVTQTPRYLIKTRGQQVTLSCSPISGHRSVSWYQQTPGQGLQFLFEYFSETQRNKGNFPGRFSGRQFSNSRSEMNVSTLELGDSALYLCASSREGEIETQYFGPGTRLLVL.

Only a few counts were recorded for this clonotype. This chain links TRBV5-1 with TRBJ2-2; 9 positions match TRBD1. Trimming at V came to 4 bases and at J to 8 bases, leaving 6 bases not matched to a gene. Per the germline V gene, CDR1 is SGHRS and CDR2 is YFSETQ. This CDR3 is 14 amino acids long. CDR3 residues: CASSTGTGLGELFF. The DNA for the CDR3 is TGCGCCAGCAGCACCGGGACAGGGTTAGGGGAGCTGTTTTTT.

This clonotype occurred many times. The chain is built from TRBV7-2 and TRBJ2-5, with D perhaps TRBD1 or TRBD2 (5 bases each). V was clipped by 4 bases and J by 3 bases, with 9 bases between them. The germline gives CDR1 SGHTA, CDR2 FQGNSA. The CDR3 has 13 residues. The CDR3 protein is CASSSGREETQYF. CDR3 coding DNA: TGTGCCAGCAGCTCGGGACGGGAAGAGACCCAGTACTTC.

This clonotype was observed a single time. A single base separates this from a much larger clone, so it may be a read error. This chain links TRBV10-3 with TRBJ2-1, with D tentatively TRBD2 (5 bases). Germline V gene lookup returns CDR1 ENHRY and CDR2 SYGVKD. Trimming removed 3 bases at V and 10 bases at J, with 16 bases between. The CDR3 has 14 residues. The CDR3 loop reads CAISDYRGSHEQFF. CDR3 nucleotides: TGTGCCATCAGTGACTATAGAGGGTCCCACGAGCAGTTCTTC.

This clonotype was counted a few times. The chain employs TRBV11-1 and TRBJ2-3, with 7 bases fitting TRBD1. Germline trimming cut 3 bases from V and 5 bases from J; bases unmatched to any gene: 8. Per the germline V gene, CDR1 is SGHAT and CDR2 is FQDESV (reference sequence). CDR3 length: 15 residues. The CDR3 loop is CASSFSWTGKDTQYF. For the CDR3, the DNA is TGTGCCAGCAGCTTCTCTTGGACAGGCAAAGATACGCAGTATTTT.

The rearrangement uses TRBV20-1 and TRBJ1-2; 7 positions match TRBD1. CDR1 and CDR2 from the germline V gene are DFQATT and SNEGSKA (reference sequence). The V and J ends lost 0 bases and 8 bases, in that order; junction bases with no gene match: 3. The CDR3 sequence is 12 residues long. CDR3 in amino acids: CSARDDREGYTF. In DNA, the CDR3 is TGCAGTGCTAGAGACGACAGGGAGGGCTACACCTTC.

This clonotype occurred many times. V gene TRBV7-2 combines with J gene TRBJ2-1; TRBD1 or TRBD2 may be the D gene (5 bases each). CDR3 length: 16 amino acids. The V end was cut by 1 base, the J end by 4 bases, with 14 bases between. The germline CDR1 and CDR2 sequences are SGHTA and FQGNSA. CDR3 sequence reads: CASSLEGRGEYNEQFF. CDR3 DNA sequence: TGTGCCAGCAGCTTAGAAGGAAGGGGAGAATACAATGAGCAGTTCTTC.

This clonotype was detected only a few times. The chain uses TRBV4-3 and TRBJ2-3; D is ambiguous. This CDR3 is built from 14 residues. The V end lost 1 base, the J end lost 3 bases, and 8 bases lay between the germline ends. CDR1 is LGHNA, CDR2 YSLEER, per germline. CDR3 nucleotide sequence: TGCGCCAGCAGCCAAGGGGTGGGGACAGATACGCAGTATTTT. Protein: CASSQGVGTDTQYF.